The present T cell receptor beta chain was sequenced within a study of T-cell memory formation after mild COVID-19. Constant-segment-primed 5'RACE gave TCR alpha and TCR beta cDNA libraries with sample barcodes and UMIs. One entry per CDR3 protein, called by TCRdb with MiXCR from the 5' RACE reads. This table has over 45,000 distinct CDR3 sequences, 25% to 30% appearing once. V lost 1 base and J lost 9, with 10 bases in between. CDR3 size: 14 residues. Per germline, CDR1 LGHNA and CDR2 YNFKEQ. The sequence derives from a man between 18 and 29 years old who had mild COVID-19 (a few samples of this study predate the infection). Cell type and time point are not known. V and J are TRBV4-2 and TRBJ1-6; D is unresolved. What was sequenced was PBMCs or a T cell subset sorted from them (not recorded which). The chain's CDR3 is CASSQAGPGSPLHF. CDR3 sequence (DNA): TGTGCCAGCAGCCAAGCCGGACCGGGTTCACCCCTCCACTTT.